The next 22 T cell receptor beta chains were all read from a single sample in a study of PD-L1 blockade in urothelial cancer. Some clones are missing from TCRdb's copy, which holds only in-frame ones; the method was immunoSEQ multiplex PCR. Of about 52,000 clones in the sample, around 77% were seen once. The sequencing here drew on PBMCs, taken around atezolizumab (anti-PD-L1) treatment. These receptors originate from a man in his sixties or seventies with urothelial cancer.

The genes are TRBV5-1 and TRBJ2-7; 7 nucleotides match TRBD1. The germline V gene encodes CDR1 SGHRS and CDR2 YFSETQ. The CDR3 contains 15 residues. The junction had 8 bases not matched to a gene; V was cut back by 4 bases and J by 1 base. The CDR3 DNA follows: TGCGCCAGCAGCCCAGGGACAGACCCTTCCTACGAGCAGTACTTC. It is translated as CASSPGTDPSYEQYF. Full variable domain (rest looked up from reference TRBV5-1 and TRBJ2-7): KAGVTQTPRYLIKTRGQQVTLSCSPISGHRSVSWYQQTPGQGLQFLFEYFSETQRNKGNFPGRFSGRQFSNSRSEMNVSTLELGDSALYLCASSPGTDPSYEQYFGPGTRLTVT.

V is TRBV7-8 and J is TRBJ1-1; 8 nucleotides agree with TRBD1. Germline CDR1 and CDR2: SGHVS and FQNEAQ. The CDR3 loop spans 13 amino acids. V was clipped by 5 bases and J by 7 bases; unmatched bases: 6. The DNA of the CDR3 is TGTGCCAGCAGCCCGACAGGGGAGGGTGAAGCTTTCTTT. Its translation is CASSPTGEGEAFF.

V and J are TRBV11-3 and TRBJ1-3; D is unresolved. Trimming stripped 3 bases from V and 4 bases from J, with 19 bases between. Germline V gene lookup returns CDR1 SGHNT and CDR2 YENEEA. The CDR3 has 17 residues. CDR3 region: CASSLERRGKGGNTIYF. CDR3 coding DNA: TGTGCCAGCAGCTTGGAGCGGCGGGGTAAGGGAGGAAACACCATATATTTT.

The chain recombines TRBV4-3 with TRBJ2-1; a possible D gene is TRBD2 (6 bases). CDR1 LGHNA and CDR2 YSLEER come from the germline V gene. The CDR3 runs to 15 residues. The V gene lost 4 bases and the J gene lost 1 base, with 11 bases spanning the gap. CDR3 in DNA: TGCGCCAGCAGCCTACATAGCGGTTCCTACAATGAGCAGTTCTTC. Translating it yields CASSLHSGSYNEQFF.

This clone has more than one count but fewer than ten. The rearrangement uses TRBV7-6 and TRBJ2-2; 9 bases match TRBD2. Trimming removed 8 bases from V and 6 bases from J; junction bases left unmatched: 25. Germline V gene data show CDR1 as SGHVS and CDR2 as FNYEAQ. CDR3 length: 20 amino acids. The CDR3 protein is CASRRGGLAGVSFTAGELFF. The CDR3 DNA follows: TGTGCCAGCCGAAGGGGTGGGTTAGCGGGAGTAAGTTTCACCGCCGGGGAGCTGTTTTTT.

V and J are TRBV27 and TRBJ2-1; 14 bases align to TRBD2. Germline loops: CDR1 MNHEY, CDR2 SMNVEV (reference sequence). Germline trimming cut 5 bases from V and 3 bases from J; bases unmatched to any gene: 3. This CDR3 contains 16 residues. CDR3 nucleotides: TGTGCCAGCAGTCGACTAGCGGGAGGGAGCTACAATGAGCAGTTCTTC. Translated: CASSRLAGGSYNEQFF.

This clone was found a few times. The CDR3 DNA follows: TGTGCCAGCAGAGGGTCACCGGGGACAATTGATCAGCCCCAGCATTTT. Translating gives CASRGSPGTIDQPQHF. The rearrangement links TRBV27 to TRBJ1-5; maybe TRBD1 (6 bases). Per germline, CDR1 MNHEY and CDR2 SMNVEV (reference sequence). The CDR3 consists of 16 residues. V was shortened by 6 bases and J by 5 bases, with 20 bases between the two germline ends.

This clone appeared a few times. The rearrangement links TRBV2 to TRBJ2-2; 7 bases fit TRBD1. Germline assignment: CDR1 SNHLY and CDR2 FYNNEI. The J segment lost 4 bases and the V segment lost 0 bases, leaving 11 bases of the junction unmatched. This CDR3 has 18 amino acids. CDR3 DNA: TGTGCCAGCAGTGAAGCGCTAGGGGGCCTCAAGGGCACCGGGGAGCTGTTTTTT. This codes for CASSEALGGLKGTGELFF.

The chain links TRBV9 to TRBJ2-3, with 13 bases aligning to TRBD2. The CDR3 runs to 19 residues. Per germline, CDR1 SGDLS and CDR2 YYNGEE. V shed 0 bases and J 6 bases; nucleotides not matched to a gene: 13. The CDR3 DNA follows: TGTGCCAGCAGCGTAGGGGGGACTAGCGGGGCCCCCCTAAGGGATACGCAGTATTTT. This sequence encodes CASSVGGTSGAPLRDTQYF.

This clone was observed once. The chain links TRBV11-3 to TRBJ2-3, with TRBD2 matching over 13 bases. The trim removed 4 bases at V and 4 bases at J, leaving 8 bases unmatched. The length of the CDR3 is 17 residues. The germline V gene has CDR1 SGHNT and CDR2 YENEEA. The CDR3 sequence: CASSSKLAGGPPDTQYF. CDR3 DNA sequence: TGTGCCAGCAGCTCGAAACTAGCGGGAGGGCCCCCAGATACGCAGTATTTT.

The chain joins TRBV14 to TRBJ2-7; TRBD2 aligns across 14 bases. This CDR3 is 24 amino acids long. Germline V gives CDR1 SGHDN, CDR2 FVKESK. V dropped 1 base and J dropped 2; count of bases not matched to a gene: 25. CDR3 protein: CASSQGILRTLTGLAGGRAYEQYF. The CDR3 DNA reads as TGTGCCAGCAGCCAAGGGATCTTACGGACTTTGACCGGACTAGCGGGAGGAAGGGCCTACGAGCAGTACTTC.

The gene calls are TRBV27 and TRBJ1-3; 7 positions match TRBD1. Germline CDR1 and CDR2: MNHEY and SMNVEV (reference sequence). CDR3 size: 16 residues. V trimming: 5 bases; J trimming: 2 bases; junction bases outside the gene matches: 9. The DNA of the CDR3 is TGTGCCAGCAGTCCCACCGACAGGGTTGCTGGAAACACCATATATTTT. Its protein product is CASSPTDRVAGNTIYF.

As DNA, the CDR3 is TGCGCCAGCAGTGACACCGGGACAGGTATCTCTGGGGCCAACGTCCTGACTTTC. As protein: CASSDTGTGISGANVLTF. This chain uses TRBV10-2 with TRBJ2-6; 8 positions agree with TRBD1. The CDR3 has 18 residues. The germline V gene encodes CDR1 WSHSY and CDR2 SAAADI. Trimming at V came to 3 bases and at J to 0 bases, leaving 7 bases not matched to a gene.

This clone appeared a few times. The chain joins TRBV13 to TRBJ2-7; 8 positions match TRBD1. Trimming removed 5 bases from V and 3 bases from J; junction bases left unmatched: 6. Germline V gives CDR1 PRHDT, CDR2 FYEKMQ (reference sequence). The CDR3 is 14 amino acids. CDR3 protein: CASSQGTGSYEQYF. The CDR3 DNA sequence: TGTGCCAGCAGCCAGGGGACAGGAAGCTACGAGCAGTACTTC.

Points on this clone: The sample contains more than one DNA sequence encoding this CDR3. The V gene is TRBV7-9, the J gene TRBJ1-2; 7 bases align to TRBD1. Germline values: CDR1 SEHNR, CDR2 FQNEAQ (reference sequence). With V trimmed by 1 base and J by 4 bases, 3 bases remained unmatched. The CDR3 loop spans 14 amino acids. CDR3 loop: CASSLDRGGYGYTF. The CDR3 coding sequence is TGTGCCAGCAGCTTAGACAGGGGCGGCTATGGCTACACCTTC.

V is TRBV27 and J is TRBJ2-5, with 8 bases that match TRBD1. This CDR3 is 16 amino acids long. CDR1 and CDR2 (germline): MNHEY, SMNVEV (reference sequence). The ends lost 2 bases at V and 2 bases at J; junction bases unmatched: 7. The CDR3 nucleotides read TGTGCCAGCAGTTTACTCGGACAGGGAGGTCAAGAGACCCAGTACTTC. This gives the protein CASSLLGQGGQETQYF.

The chain has TRBV5-8 and TRBJ1-1; TRBD1 agrees at 8 bases. The CDR3 length is 17 residues. Germline assignment: CDR1 SGHTS and CDR2 YDEGEE. With 2 bases clipped from V and 6 bases from J, the junction kept 15 bases outside the gene matches. CDR3 amino acids: CASSFGQGRSGLSEAFF. The CDR3 nucleotides are TGTGCCAGCAGCTTTGGACAGGGCAGGTCAGGACTCTCTGAAGCTTTCTTT. Full variable domain (outside the CDR3, taken from reference TRBV5-8 and TRBJ1-1): EAGVTQSPTHLIKTRGQQATLRCSPISGHTSVYWYQQALGLGLQFLLWYDEGEERNRGNFPPRFSGRQFPNYSSELNVNALELEDSALYLCASSFGQGRSGLSEAFFGQGTRLTVV.

The V and J genes are TRBV7-2 and TRBJ1-2, with D uncertain. V was shortened by 1 base and J by 2 bases, with 11 bases between the two germline ends. Germline V CDR1 and CDR2: SGHTA, FQGNSA. This CDR3 has 15 residues. In DNA, the CDR3 is TGTGCCAGCAGCTTAGTTTGGCAGAAGAACTATGGCTACACCTTC. It translates to CASSLVWQKNYGYTF.

The count of this clone is one. This rearrangement joins TRBV11-3 to TRBJ1-1; TRBD1 aligns across 7 bases. The CDR3 has 15 amino acids. The V and J ends lost 1 base and 0 bases, in that order; junction bases with no gene match: 2. Germline assignment: CDR1 SGHNT and CDR2 YENEEA. The CDR3 here is CASSLAGQMNTEAFF. CDR3 DNA: TGTGCCAGCAGCTTAGCGGGACAGATGAACACTGAAGCTTTCTTT.

This clone was detected only once. The rearrangement joins TRBV7-9 to TRBJ2-5, with D possibly being TRBD2 (5 bases). The V end was cut by 2 bases, the J end by 5 bases, with 9 bases between. From germline, CDR1 is SEHNR and CDR2 FQNEAQ (reference sequence). The CDR3 has 13 residues. The CDR3 region has the DNA TGTGCCAGCAGCTTAATCGGGGTGGAGACCCAGTACTTC. This sequence encodes CASSLIGVETQYF.

J is TRBJ1-5 and V is TRBV6-6, with TRBD1 matching 7 bases. With 1 base clipped from V and 6 bases from J, the junction kept 6 bases outside the gene matches. The CDR3 extends over 15 amino acids. CDR1 is MNHNY and CDR2 is SVGAGI in the germline V gene (reference sequence). CDR3 amino acids: CASSYLRQGGQPQHF. DNA for the CDR3: TGTGCCAGCAGTTACTTAAGACAGGGAGGTCAGCCCCAGCATTTT.

The rearrangement joins TRBV7-9 to TRBJ2-1; TRBD2 aligns across 11 bases. The V gene end was trimmed by 5 bases and the J gene end by 1 base; junction bases not matched to a gene: 4. Germline V lookup: CDR1 SEHNR, CDR2 FQNEAQ (reference sequence). The CDR3 covers 16 residues. The CDR3 sequence: CASSARLAGSYNEQFF. In nucleotides, the CDR3 is TGTGCCAGCAGCGCAAGACTAGCGGGGTCCTACAATGAGCAGTTCTTC.